This T cell receptor beta chain comes out of a study of shared clonotypes between healthy human individuals. Study results and caveats: Naive subsets, compared against memory subsets, generally had larger estimated richness values.

Samples underwent the assay at deep level. The protocol was immunoSEQ multiplex PCR, while the TCRdb copy is restricted to in-frame clones and leaves out a portion. The table has 780,000 or so clones, roughly 72% seen once. Comments on this clone: Its antigen is undetermined.

Germline V gene lookup returns CDR1 MGHRA and CDR2 YSYEKL. V dropped 3 bases and J dropped 14 bases, with 20 bases sitting between them. This CDR3 spans 14 amino acids. This rearrangement joins TRBV4-1 to TRBJ2-1, with D possibly TRBD2 on 5 matching bases. This receptor was obtained from a woman in her 30s in good health. The source material was memory CD4+ T cells sorted from blood. Regarding subset: CD45RA-negative fraction. In DNA, the CDR3 is TGCGCCAGCAGCCAGGAACGGAGGCCCTCGGTAAAGTTCTTC. Its translation: CASSQERRPSVKFF.